This T cell receptor beta chain was sequenced for a study of blood T cell repertoires in COVID-19. The overall study: Sites in the United States, Italy and Spain provided acute and convalescent COVID-19 samples. PBMCs, B-cell-depleted T cells, or T cells provided the cDNA or gDNA that made up the material.

Per the original data handling: Estimation of nucleated cell counts was performed using reference gene primer amplification. Here immunoSEQ multiplex PCR was the method, and the copy in TCRdb shows in-frame clones only, minus some. From that table come the V and J calls and clone size; the DNA was used to work out D and trimming. The table lists under 250,000 clones, 70% to 85% of them singletons. Trimming pared 1 base from V and 0 bases from J, leaving 7 bases between. This CDR3 contains 14 residues. CDR1 SGHDT and CDR2 YYEEEE come from the germline V gene. Sequencing used peripheral blood. The source is a man in his fifties or sixties with active or convalescent COVID-19. J is TRBJ1-1 and V is TRBV5-6; D not resolved. CDR3 nucleotide sequence: TGTGCCAGCAGCTTGCGGAGGATGAACACTGAAGCTTTCTTT. Its protein is CASSLRRMNTEAFF.